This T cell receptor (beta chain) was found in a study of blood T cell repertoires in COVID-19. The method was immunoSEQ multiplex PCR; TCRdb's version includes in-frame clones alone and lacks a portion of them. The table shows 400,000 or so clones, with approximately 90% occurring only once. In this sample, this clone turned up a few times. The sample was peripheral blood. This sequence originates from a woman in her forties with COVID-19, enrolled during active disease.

This CDR3 is CSVDTGRRDTQYF. The CDR3 DNA reads TGCAGCGTTGATACGGGTAGAAGAGATACGCAGTATTTT. The chain carries TRBV29-1 and TRBJ2-3, with D uncertain. V was shortened by 3 bases and J by 5 bases, with 12 bases between the two germline ends. This CDR3 has 13 amino acids. Germline V lookup: CDR1 SQVTM, CDR2 ANQGSEA.